Given below is one TCR beta chain in context. Its matching antigen is unknown. Amplified TCR beta CDR3 regions derived from RNA transcripts. A first-round RT-PCR of the TCR CDR3 used the HTBI primer set. TCRdb re-called the multiplex PCR reads with MiXCR, one entry per CDR3 protein. The sample holds roughly 510,000 distinct CDR3 sequences, over 35% seen once. The sample belongs to a study of T cells in Graves' hyperthyroidism and ophthalmopathy. Study-level results: Blood also held most thyroid clonotypes expanded beyond 0.001.

Exclusion of a patient resulted from uncontrolled infection, other autoimmune disease, pregnancy or lactation. Orbital computed tomography, thyroid ultrasound, serum thyroxine and TRAb, and clinical symptoms together informed the diagnoses. The germline gives CDR1 SEHNR, CDR2 FQNEAQ (reference sequence). V was shortened by 5 bases and J by 6 bases, with 10 bases between the two germline ends. The CDR3 has 12 residues. The sample comprised peripheral blood or thyroid tissue (not recorded which). The gene calls are TRBV7-9 and TRBJ1-1; D is uncertain. This clonotype was obtained from an adult woman with Graves' disease, either hyperthyroidism or ophthalmopathy (not recorded which). The CDR3 DNA reads TGTGCCAGCAGCCGGAAGAGCGCTGAAGCTTTCTTT. Translated, it gives CASSRKSAEAFF.